The sequence of this TCR beta chain was determined in a study of blood T cell repertoires in COVID-19. The germline gives CDR1 SGHAT, CDR2 FQNNGV. Trimming removed 1 base at V and 2 bases at J, with 6 bases between. This CDR3 contains 14 residues. In the authors' workflow: Amplified reference gene primers provided the basis for estimating nucleated cell counts. This table comes from immunoSEQ multiplex PCR, and its TCRdb copy is limited to in-frame clones, with some not included. Clone size and V and J calls were adopted from that table, with D and trimming inferred from the DNA. The sample holds around 120,000 clones; roughly nine tenths are singletons and the top ten take approximately 7.7%.

The J gene is TRBJ1-3, the V gene TRBV11-2; a weak D match, TRBD1 (6 bases). The TCR comes from a human donor in a cohort sampled during active COVID-19. What was sequenced was peripheral blood. CDR3 region: CASSLAGAGNTIYF. CDR3 coding DNA: TGTGCCAGCAGCTTAGCAGGGGCTGGAAACACCATATATTTT.